This TCR beta chain appears in the sequencing data of a study of cytomegalovirus exposure and HLA in healthy donors. On the study more broadly: The 120 or so validation repertoires used the same platform as the 600 to 750 first-cohort repertoires (as reported by a later analysis).

As to this clone: What it binds is unknown.

General study findings and limits: The investigators catalogued 180 or so TCR beta chains as cytomegalovirus-associated.

Germline V CDR1 and CDR2: MDHEN, SYDVKM. V lost 8 bases and J 4 bases, leaving 25 bases between the germline ends. The CDR3 loop spans 17 amino acids. The protocol was immunoSEQ multiplex PCR, while the TCRdb copy is restricted to in-frame clones and leaves out a portion. The sample contains tens of thousands of clones, roughly 93% of which appear only once. The gene calls are TRBV28 and TRBJ2-3; D possibly corresponds to TRBD2 (6 bases). Sequencing was done on a sample of PBMCs. This receptor was taken from a woman in her 30s in good health and CMV-seronegative. The CDR3 nucleotides are TGTGCCAGCCCACAACCGGGACTTCAATCTTCCCCAGATACGCAGTATTTT. Its translation is CASPQPGLQSSPDTQYF. The full variable domain, its missing parts supplied by reference TRBV28 and TRBJ2-3, is DVKVTQSSRYLVKRTGEKVFLECVQDMDHENMFWYRQDPGLGLRLIYFSYDVKMKEKGDIPEGYSVSREKKERFSLILESASTNQTSMYLCASPQPGLQSSPDTQYFGPGTRLTVL.